The T cell receptor (beta chain) under discussion was sequenced for a study of cytomegalovirus exposure and HLA in healthy donors. Study details: HLA-typed donors were the source of about 85 million unique TCRs, which an early data release held. Findings of the study overall: Sequencing likely generated an artifact that appeared as a cluster of highly shared sequence variants. In a later analysis, at a false discovery rate of 0.05, 16,951 TCR beta sequences were associated with HLA alleles.

Details on this clone: Its antigen is currently unknown.

The PCR employed 60 Vbeta primers together with 13 Jbeta primers. Original handling: In a later analysis, around 11 million of approximately 80 million unique beta chains occurred in at least two donors. This table comes from immunoSEQ multiplex PCR, and its TCRdb copy is limited to in-frame clones, with some not included. V, J and clone size derive from that table, while D and trimming were established from the DNA sequence. Altogether fewer than 250,000 clones are present, around 75% being singletons, with the ten largest covering less than 4%. The sequenced sample was PBMCs. The clonotype originates from a woman in her twenties or thirties in good health and CMV-seropositive.

CDR3 sequence (DNA): TGCGCCAGCAGCCGACTAGCGGGGGCCCCCTACGAGCAGTACTTC. It codes for CASSRLAGAPYEQYF. This chain connects TRBV5-1 to TRBJ2-7, with 12 bases fitting TRBD2. In germline, CDR1 is SGHRS, CDR2 YFSETQ. This CDR3 has 15 amino acids. V shed 4 bases, J shed 2 bases, and the junction held 4 bases outside the gene matches. Variable domain in full (rest from reference TRBV5-1 and TRBJ2-7): KAGVTQTPRYLIKTRGQQVTLSCSPISGHRSVSWYQQTPGQGLQFLFEYFSETQRNKGNFPGRFSGRQFSNSRSEMNVSTLELGDSALYLCASSRLAGAPYEQYFGPGTRLTVT.